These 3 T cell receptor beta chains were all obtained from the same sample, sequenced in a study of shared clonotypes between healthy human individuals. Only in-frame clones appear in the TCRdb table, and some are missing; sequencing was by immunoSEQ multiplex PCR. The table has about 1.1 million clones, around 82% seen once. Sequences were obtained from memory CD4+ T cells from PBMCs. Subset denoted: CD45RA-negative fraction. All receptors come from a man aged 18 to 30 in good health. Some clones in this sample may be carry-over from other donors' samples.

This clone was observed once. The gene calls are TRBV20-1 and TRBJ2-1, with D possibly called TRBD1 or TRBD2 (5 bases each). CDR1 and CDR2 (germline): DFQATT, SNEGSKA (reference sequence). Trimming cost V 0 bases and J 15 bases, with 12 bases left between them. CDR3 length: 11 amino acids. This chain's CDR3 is CSARDRGRPFF. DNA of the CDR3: TGCAGTGCTAGAGATAGGGGACGGCCGTTCTTC.

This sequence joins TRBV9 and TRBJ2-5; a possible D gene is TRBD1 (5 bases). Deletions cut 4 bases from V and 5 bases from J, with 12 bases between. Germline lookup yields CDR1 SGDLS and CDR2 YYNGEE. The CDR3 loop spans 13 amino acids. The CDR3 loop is CASSLGAAETQYF. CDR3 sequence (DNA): TGTGCCAGCAGCCTAGGGGCTGCGGAGACCCAGTACTTC.

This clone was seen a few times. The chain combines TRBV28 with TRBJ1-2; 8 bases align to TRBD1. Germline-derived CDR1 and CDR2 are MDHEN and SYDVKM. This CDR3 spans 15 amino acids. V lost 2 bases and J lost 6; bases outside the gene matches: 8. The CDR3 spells CASSLTQGASNGYTF. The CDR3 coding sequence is TGTGCCAGCAGTTTAACCCAGGGGGCGTCTAATGGCTACACCTTC.